A single sample gave rise to the 28 T cell receptor beta chains below, sequenced in a study of human CD8 memory T cell subsets. Preparation of the TCR beta libraries relied on UMI-labeled 5' RACE. TCRdb reprocessed the 5' RACE reads; each CDR3 protein has one entry and no DNA is given. This sample's table has about 5,800 distinct CDR3 sequences. TPEX cells were CCR7+ PD-1+ TIGIT+ early memory CD8+ T cells with exhausted-like traits. The sample was CD8+ T cells from PBMCs. Receptor source: a human donor in good health.

Frequency places this clonotype as medium-sized. V gene TRBV24-1 combines with J gene TRBJ2-1; TCRdb indicates TRBD1, and absent DNA this call remains unverified. Germline loops: CDR1 KGHDR, CDR2 SFDVKD. The CDR3 has 13 residues. This CDR3 is CATSDSGYNEQFF.

V usage is TRBV7-9 and J usage is TRBJ2-3; without DNA, the TCRdb call of TRBD1 cannot be checked. Looked up from germline, CDR1 is SEHNR and CDR2 is FQNEAQ (reference sequence). CDR3 size: 16 residues. The CDR3 protein is CASSSPGQGVADTQYF.

This CDR3 reads CSARDMWTQQTKNIQYF. This chain links TRBV20-1 with TRBJ2-4. The CDR3 covers 17 residues. The germline gives CDR1 DFQATT, CDR2 SNEGSKA (reference sequence).

This clonotype is called medium-sized (0.01 to 0.1%) based on its frequency. The genes are TRBV3-1 and TRBJ2-7; the TCRdb D gene call, TRBD2, has no DNA to confirm it. The length of the CDR3 is 16 residues. From germline, CDR1 is LGHDT and CDR2 YNNKEL (reference sequence). CDR3 residues: CASSQGTSGSIYEQYF.

The rearrangement uses TRBV7-2 and TRBJ1-2; TCRdb lists TRBD1, though no DNA is available to test this call. The CDR3 extends over 13 amino acids. Germline V gene data show CDR1 as SGHTA and CDR2 as FQGNSA. This chain's CDR3 is CASSHREVDGYTF.

The chain carries TRBV4-1 and TRBJ2-2; TCRdb lists TRBD1, though no DNA is available to test this call. The germline V gene encodes CDR1 MGHRA and CDR2 YSYEKL. This CDR3 has 14 amino acids. CDR3 amino acids: CASSWGSNTGELFF.

The chain combines TRBV3-1 with TRBJ1-2; the D gene TCRdb calls, TRBD1, cannot be checked with no DNA. The CDR3 is 15 amino acids. The germline CDR1 and CDR2 sequences are LGHDT and YNNKEL (reference sequence). CDR3 in amino acids: CASSQGQGFGYGYTF.

The genes are TRBV10-3 and TRBJ2-3; TCRdb outputs TRBD2, but without DNA this stays unchecked. The CDR3 runs to 15 residues. Germline values: CDR1 ENHRY, CDR2 SYGVKD. Here the CDR3 reads CAISLAGGHTDTQYF.

The V gene is TRBV11-2, the J gene TRBJ1-2. Germline loops: CDR1 SGHAT, CDR2 FQNNGV. The CDR3 runs 13 residues. CDR3 protein: CASSPTANYGYTF.

By frequency, this clonotype registers medium-sized (0.01 to 0.1%). This chain connects TRBV9 to TRBJ1-3; TCRdb calls TRBD1, which cannot be checked without DNA. The CDR3 has 14 residues. Germline CDR1 and CDR2: SGDLS and YYNGEE. The CDR3 sequence: CASRTGFSGNTIYF.

The chain recombines TRBV5-6 with TRBJ2-1; TCRdb's D call, TRBD1, is unchecked because there is no DNA. The CDR3 has 15 amino acids. Germline lookup yields CDR1 SGHDT and CDR2 YYEEEE. The CDR3 is CASSLEGTQSMGQFF.

The CDR3 sequence is CATSDPLGRGYTF. V gene TRBV24-1 combines with J gene TRBJ1-2. The CDR3 sequence is 13 residues long. In germline, CDR1 is KGHDR, CDR2 SFDVKD.

This clonotype ranks as medium-sized in terms of frequency. The chain uses TRBV29-1 and TRBJ1-2; TCRdb reports TRBD1, a call that lacks DNA to check it against. The CDR3 consists of 11 residues. The germline CDR1 and CDR2 sequences are SQVTM and ANQGSEA. The CDR3 loop reads CSARQGEGYTF.

The genes are TRBV6-2 or TRBV6-3 and TRBJ2-1; absent DNA, TCRdb's TRBD2 call cannot be checked. This CDR3 has 15 residues. Germline CDR1 and CDR2: MNHEY and SVGEGT. This CDR3 is CASSYRGGRANEQFF.

This rearrangement joins TRBV15 to TRBJ1-1. Germline V gene lookup returns CDR1 LNHNV and CDR2 YYDKDF (reference sequence). There are 14 residues in the CDR3. The CDR3 protein is CATSEGPMNTEAFF.

CDR3 protein: CASSSTGGFYEQYF. J is TRBJ2-7 and V is TRBV5-1; absent DNA, TCRdb's TRBD1 call cannot be checked. The CDR3 length is 14 residues. Germline-derived CDR1 and CDR2 are SGHRS and YFSETQ.

This chain uses TRBV5-6 with TRBJ2-7; TCRdb's D gene call, TRBD1, goes unchecked for lack of DNA. The CDR3 loop spans 12 amino acids. The germline CDR1 and CDR2 sequences are SGHDT and YYEEEE. The CDR3 spells CASSSDRDEQYF.

V usage is TRBV12-3 or TRBV12-4 and J usage is TRBJ2-7; without DNA, the TCRdb call of TRBD1 cannot be checked. CDR3 length: 15 residues. CDR3 sequence reads: CASRPRQGHMGQQYF.

The chain is built from TRBV28 and TRBJ2-7; TCRdb designates TRBD1, a call that cannot be tested without DNA. The CDR3 consists of 13 residues. CDR1 is MDHEN and CDR2 is SYDVKM in the germline V gene. CDR3 amino acids: CASSLGQGTEQYF.

This rearrangement joins TRBV5-1 to TRBJ2-7; TCRdb's D gene call, TRBD1, goes unchecked for lack of DNA. Germline values: CDR1 SGHRS, CDR2 YFSETQ. This CDR3 has 14 residues. CDR3 protein: CASSLAARAREQYF.

J is TRBJ1-1 and V is TRBV5-6; checking the TCRdb D call of TRBD1 is not possible without DNA. The CDR3 is 15 residues long. CDR1 and CDR2 (germline): SGHDT, YYEEEE. This CDR3 is CASSWGDRENTEAFF.

V and J are TRBV7-8 and TRBJ2-4; TCRdb's D call, TRBD1, is unchecked because there is no DNA. This CDR3 comprises 18 residues. Germline lookup yields CDR1 SGHVS and CDR2 FQNEAQ. CDR3 protein: CASSPGVGQMRAKNIQYF.

The V and J genes are TRBV6-5 and TRBJ2-2. Germline V CDR1 and CDR2: MNHEY, SVGAGI. The length of the CDR3 is 17 residues. The CDR3 loop reads CASSYRLAVADTGELFF.

The rearrangement uses TRBV7-9 and TRBJ1-1. CDR1 SEHNR and CDR2 FQNEAQ come from the germline V gene (reference sequence). The CDR3 contains 15 residues. CDR3 protein: CAVHGGPLGDTEAFF.

The chain uses TRBV19 and TRBJ2-1; TCRdb returns TRBD1, unconfirmable since there is no DNA. Germline V lookup: CDR1 LNHDA, CDR2 SQIVND (reference sequence). This CDR3 has 13 amino acids. The CDR3: CASSILTGNEQFF.

The J gene is TRBJ1-4, the V gene TRBV24-1; lacking DNA, the TRBD1 call made by TCRdb goes unchecked. CDR3 length: 15 amino acids. Germline-derived CDR1 and CDR2 are KGHDR and SFDVKD. The CDR3: CATSDGTVAREKLFF.

V is TRBV12-3 or TRBV12-4 and J is TRBJ2-3. This CDR3 has 11 residues. This CDR3 reads CASSFGDTQYF.

The gene calls are TRBV9 and TRBJ1-1; with no DNA, the TCRdb D assignment of TRBD1 cannot be verified. Germline V gives CDR1 SGDLS, CDR2 YYNGEE. This CDR3 contains 14 residues. CDR3 sequence: CASSAPGEWTEAFF.